A selection of T cell receptor beta chains follows, all from one sample in a study of technical replicates of blood from a handful of donors. Clones were sequenced by immunoSEQ multiplex PCR, and TCRdb holds only the in-frame ones, with some missing. The sample has 75,000 to 95,000 clones; around 94% are singletons. Material: T cells isolated from PBMCs. These receptors were taken from a human donor in good health. Each CDR3 is given with its conserved first and last residue. The D gene is left open where the match is weak. Rows may omit the clone size; those that give it use once, few, many or a size class.

-	TRBV2	TRBJ1-2	-	CASKAVGGSGGYTF	TGTGCCAGCAAGGCGGTTGGAGGGAGCGGAGGCTACACCTTC
-	TRBV18	TRBJ1-2	TRBD1	CASSPKNRGNYGYTF	TGTGCCAGCTCACCAAAAAACAGGGGAAACTATGGCTACACCTTC
-	TRBV5-1	TRBJ1-1	TRBD1	CASSFLTGANTEAFF	TGCGCCAGCAGCTTTCTGACAGGGGCGAACACTGAAGCTTTCTTT
-	TRBV6-5	TRBJ2-5	-	CASRLGSQETQYF	TGTGCCAGCAGACTTGGGAGCCAAGAGACCCAGTACTTC
-	TRBV7-3	TRBJ1-1	TRBD1	CASSPQGEHQKAFF	TGTGCCAGCAGCCCTCAGGGGGAACACCAGAAAGCTTTCTTT
-	TRBV25-1	TRBJ2-5	TRBD2	CASSDSSGGIETQYF	TGTGCCAGCAGTGATTCTAGCGGGGGGATCGAGACCCAGTACTTC
-	TRBV19	TRBJ2-7	-	CASSIATGTHYEQYF	TGTGCCAGTAGTATAGCTACAGGGACCCACTACGAGCAGTACTTC
-	TRBV28	TRBJ2-7	-	CASRWGGTRYEQYF	TGTGCCAGCAGGTGGGGCGGGACCCGCTACGAGCAGTACTTC
-	TRBV5-1	TRBJ2-2	TRBD2	CASSGTGTSGGTNTGELFF	TGCGCCAGCAGCGGGACCGGGACTAGCGGGGGGACGAACACCGGGGAGCTGTTTTTT
-	TRBV5-1	TRBJ2-2	-	CASSLAGVREEELFF	TGCGCCAGCAGCTTGGCGGGAGTTCGAGAGGAAGAGCTGTTTTTT
-	TRBV7-6	TRBJ2-1	TRBD2	CASSSPTSGKKVLINEQFF	TGTGCCAGCAGCTCACCGACTAGCGGGAAAAAAGTATTGATCAATGAGCAGTTCTTC
-	TRBV6-5	TRBJ2-7	TRBD2	CASSYSGAHSYEQYF	TGTGCCAGCAGTTACAGCGGGGCCCACTCCTACGAGCAGTACTTC
-	TRBV5-4	TRBJ2-7	TRBD2	CASSLIAGSSYEQYF	TGTGCCAGCAGCCTTATAGCGGGGAGTTCCTACGAGCAGTACTTC
-	TRBV5-4	TRBJ2-7	-	CASSLARSSYEQYF	TGTGCCAGCAGCTTGGCGAGGAGCTCCTACGAGCAGTACTTC
-	TRBV11-3	TRBJ1-2	TRBD1	CASSSQGKIDGYTF	TGTGCCAGCAGCTCACAGGGGAAAATCGATGGCTACACCTTC
once	TRBV9	TRBJ2-7	TRBD1	CASSVAQGADEQYF	TGTGCCAGCAGCGTAGCACAGGGGGCGGACGAGCAGTACTTC
-	TRBV7-6	TRBJ2-5	-	CASSLKAGPETQYF	TGTGCCAGCAGCTTGAAGGCGGGTCCAGAGACCCAGTACTTC
-	TRBV4-1	TRBJ1-5	-	CASSPWPRDSNQPQHF	TGCGCCAGCAGCCCGTGGCCTAGAGATAGCAATCAGCCCCAGCATTTT
few	TRBV5-1	TRBJ1-3	-	CASTEGSPGNTIYF	TGCGCCTCAACCGAGGGCTCACCTGGAAACACCATATATTTT
-	TRBV19	TRBJ2-1	-	CASSSLTASEQFF	TGTGCCAGTAGTAGTTTAACAGCCAGTGAGCAGTTCTTC
-	TRBV2	TRBJ1-5	TRBD1	CASSGTGYSNQPQHF	TGTGCCAGCAGTGGGACAGGGTATAGCAATCAGCCCCAGCATTTT
-	TRBV21-1	TRBJ1-1	-	CASSTKGGCRNMNTEAFF	TGTGCCAGCAGCACCAAGGGGGGGTGCAGAAACATGAACACTGAAGCTTTCTTT
once	TRBV6-5	TRBJ2-7	-	CASRPGVLSEQYF	TGTGCCAGCAGGCCCGGGGTACTCAGCGAGCAGTACTTC
-	TRBV19	TRBJ2-7	TRBD1	CASSIRAPRDRGRYEQYF	TGTGCCAGTAGTATAAGGGCCCCGAGGGACAGGGGCCGATACGAGCAGTACTTC
-	TRBV19	TRBJ1-3	-	CASSPWSSGNTIYF	TGTGCCAGTAGTCCCTGGAGCTCTGGAAACACCATATATTTT
-	TRBV10-3	TRBJ1-5	TRBD1	CAISAGTVLMGQPQHF	TGTGCCATCAGTGCCGGGACAGTTTTAATGGGGCAGCCCCAGCATTTT
-	TRBV28	TRBJ2-3	TRBD2	CASRRTGTSGRLADTQYF	TGTGCCAGCAGGAGAACCGGGACTAGCGGGAGATTAGCAGATACGCAGTATTTT
-	TRBV5-1	TRBJ1-2	-	CASRSTANYGYTF	TGCGCCAGCAGGTCGACAGCTAACTATGGCTACACCTTC
few	TRBV5-1	TRBJ1-5	TRBD1	CASSLATGDQPQHF	TGCGCCAGCAGCTTGGCAACAGGGGATCAGCCCCAGCATTTT
-	TRBV4-1	TRBJ2-1	TRBD2	CASSPPGGEQFF	TGCGCCAGCAGCCCCCCGGGAGGGGAGCAGTTCTTC
-	TRBV5-1	TRBJ2-7	TRBD1	CASSLAQGNEQYF	TGCGCCAGCAGCTTGGCACAGGGGAACGAGCAGTACTTC
-	TRBV5-1	TRBJ1-4	-	CASSDPGVQPGLFF	TGCGCCAGCAGCGACCCGGGAGTACAGCCGGGACTGTTTTTT
-	TRBV7-9	TRBJ2-3	TRBD2	CASSLEGGLGTDTQYF	TGTGCCAGCAGCTTAGAGGGGGGACTAGGCACAGATACGCAGTATTTT
-	TRBV2	TRBJ1-5	TRBD1	CASTLGQGGQPQHF	TGTGCCAGCACCCTAGGACAGGGCGGTCAGCCCCAGCATTTT
-	TRBV5-1	TRBJ2-2	-	CASSQTSRMVAGELFF	TGCGCCAGCAGCCAAACTAGCAGGATGGTCGCCGGGGAGCTGTTTTTT
-	TRBV9	TRBJ2-3	TRBD2	CASSASGGDTDTQYF	TGTGCCAGCAGCGCTAGCGGGGGGGACACAGATACGCAGTATTTT
-	TRBV10-2	TRBJ1-1	-	CASSEGGSTEAFF	TGCGCCAGCAGTGAGGGGGGGAGCACTGAAGCTTTCTTT
-	TRBV4-1	TRBJ2-3	TRBD2	CASSQPGTSYQDTQYF	TGCGCCAGCAGCCAACCCGGGACTAGCTACCAAGATACGCAGTATTTT
-	TRBV19	TRBJ1-5	TRBD1	CASSPGQGQPQHF	TGTGCCAGTAGCCCAGGACAGGGGCAGCCCCAGCATTTT
few	TRBV5-1	TRBJ1-1	TRBD1	CASSLGRGRFDTEAFF	TGCGCCAGCAGCTTGGGCAGGGGGCGCTTTGACACTGAAGCTTTCTTT
-	TRBV4-1	TRBJ1-3	-	CASSQTPGTSGNTIYF	TGCGCCAGCAGCCAAACCCCGGGAACCTCTGGAAACACCATATATTTT
-	TRBV29-1	TRBJ1-1	-	CSTQGKNTEAFF	TGCAGCACGCAGGGGAAAAACACTGAAGCTTTCTTT
-	TRBV6-1	TRBJ2-3	-	CASREGLTDTQYF	TGTGCCAGCAGGGAGGGCCTCACAGATACGCAGTATTTT
-	TRBV27	TRBJ2-3	-	CASSPLGMRGRSTDTQYF	TGTGCCAGCAGCCCCCTGGGGATGCGGGGACGAAGCACAGATACGCAGTATTTT
-	TRBV5-1	TRBJ2-1	TRBD2	CASSSSGRTEEQFF	TGCGCCAGCAGCTCTAGCGGGCGGACGGAGGAGCAGTTCTTC
few	TRBV19	TRBJ1-4	TRBD1	CASSIQAEGAKLFF	TGTGCCAGTAGTATACAAGCAGAGGGGGCAAAACTGTTTTTT
-	TRBV18	TRBJ1-5	-	CASSRDRNSNQPQHF	TGTGCCAGCTCACGTGACAGAAATAGCAATCAGCCCCAGCATTTT
few	TRBV20-1	TRBJ1-4	-	CSARASEKLFF	TGCAGTGCTAGAGCTAGTGAAAAACTGTTTTTT
-	TRBV4-1	TRBJ1-4	TRBD1	CASSPSGGSNEKLFF	TGCGCCAGCAGCCCATCAGGGGGGAGTAATGAAAAACTGTTTTTT
-	TRBV6-5	TRBJ2-7	-	CASREPNSYEQYF	TGTGCCAGCCGGGAGCCGAACTCCTACGAGCAGTACTTC
few	TRBV29-1	TRBJ1-2	TRBD1	CSVRGGLGQANYGYTF	TGCAGCGTTCGTGGGGGTCTTGGACAGGCTAACTATGGCTACACCTTC
-	TRBV6-5	TRBJ1-2	TRBD1	CASSHGTGGGYGYTF	TGTGCCAGCAGCCACGGGACAGGGGGCGGCTATGGCTACACCTTC